Here is one T cell receptor (delta chain) with its context. Its antigen remains undetermined. The input lacks base qualities; no much larger clone sits a single base away. The library was built by means of 5' RACE. For each sample, RNA was extracted from about 9,200 sorted cells with the RNeasy Micro Kit. Libraries were built by template-switch reverse transcription followed by PCR amplification of the CDR3gamma and CDR3delta regions. Sequencing of the amplicons was done on an Illumina MiSeq with the V2 300 kit, which yielded 150 bp paired-end reads. Per the original workflow: Read quality was checked with FastQC version 0.11.8. Reads were aligned to GenBank TRG or TRD reference genes with MiXCR version 3.0.3 to construct CDR3 sequences. MiXCR was run with default parameters, except that TRDD assembly used 3 consecutive nucleotides instead of 5. Repertoire analyses, including normalized Shannon-Wiener diversity, clonotype tracking and multidimensional scaling, used VDJtools version 1.2.1 with default settings. CDR3 sequences that were out-of-frame or contained stop codons were left out of the analysis. TCRdb called clones from the public reads with CATT, and repeated DNA sequences were later combined into one row. TCRdb, not the original authors, processed these V and J calls. The sample has roughly 320 delta-chain clones on record, over 35% of them singletons. Approximately 50% of the sample is held by the ten biggest clonotypes.

These data come from a study of in vitro expanded adult blood gammadelta T cells (dated by TCRdb to the early 2020s). About the study as a whole: Sort purities ranging from 85% to 95% to 100% Vgamma9Vdelta2 cells among T cells were obtained. The study compared the TCR repertoire of Vgamma9Vdelta2 T cells expanded in vitro with a mistletoe-extract drug against those expanded with HMBPP or zoledronate. Cells from each donor were stimulated separately with HMBPP, zoledronate or AbnobaViscum P, and TRG and TRD CDR3 repertoires were sequenced for every condition. A few subjects were included in the TCR repertoire analysis. The paper as a whole reports these results and caveats: AbnobaViscum P-expanded Vgamma9Vdelta2 repertoires showed CDR3 length, diversity and J usage similar to HMBPP- and zoledronate-expanded repertoires, suggesting a polyclonal response. Most of the top TRGV9 CDR3 clonotypes were public, as they were shared across donors and across all three stimulation conditions. The TRDV2 repertoire shared between treatments was private to each donor, and multidimensional scaling grouped TRD repertoires by subject rather than by stimulant. All repertoires were derived from in vitro expanded cultures of healthy donor cells rather than from mistletoe-treated patients.

Its CDR3 holds 16 amino acids, cysteine through phenylalanine. The kept DNA is CDR3 alone, 48 bases in frame from the first base. CDR1 and CDR2, looked up from the germline V gene, are GEAIGNYY and EKD. Germline trimming amounts to 1 base on V and 5 bases on J, with 9 as the count of junction bases outside the gene matches. According to the study, the label for this sample's treatment or condition signals: AbnobaViscum Pini, a non-fermented European mistletoe (Viscum album, pine host) extract drug, around 980 ug/mL. After expansion, live CD3+ TCRgammadelta+ Vgamma9+ Vdelta2+ T cells were FACS-sorted on a FACS Aria III. PBMC were pulsed for one day with 800 to 1,000 ug/mL AbnobaViscum P, then washed three times before expansion. The cultures were expanded for approximately 14 days, and IL-2 was added again every 3 to 4 days. Once the one-day stimulant pulse was over, the cells were washed three times and then cultured in medium that contained 100 U/mL IL-2. Peripheral blood mononuclear cells were isolated by Lymphoprep gradient centrifugation and cryopreserved in liquid nitrogen before culture.

The starting material was gamma-delta T cells from peripheral blood expanded in culture, obtained from an in vitro culture stimulated with Abnoba P. Recombination connected TRDV2 to TRDJ1, and 10 junction bases match TRDD3. The J gene comes from matching the DNA to germline here; TCRdb lacks it. The clonotype was recovered from an adult in good health. The CDR3 in this case is CACDTTGGSSVDKLIF. The DNA reads as follows: TGTGCCTGTGACACAACTGGGGGATCGTCCGTGGATAAACTCATCTTT.